Given below is one TCR beta chain in context. The CDR3 sequence is 14 residues long. CDR1 is SQVTM and CDR2 is ANQGSEA in the germline V gene. J was trimmed by 5 bases and V by 5 bases; bases with no gene match: 6. A multiplex PCR was run with 60 Vbeta primers and 13 Jbeta primers. The method was immunoSEQ multiplex PCR; TCRdb's version includes in-frame clones alone and lacks a portion of them. The sample carries over 70,000 clones, 74% recorded once. This entry belongs to a study of cytomegalovirus exposure and HLA in healthy donors. J is TRBJ1-5 and V is TRBV29-1, with 10 bases lining up with TRBD1. This TCR derives from a young man in good health and CMV-seropositive. Material: PBMCs. CDR3: CSVRQGAIDQPQHF. The DNA for the CDR3 is TGCAGCGTTCGACAGGGGGCGATTGATCAGCCCCAGCATTTT.